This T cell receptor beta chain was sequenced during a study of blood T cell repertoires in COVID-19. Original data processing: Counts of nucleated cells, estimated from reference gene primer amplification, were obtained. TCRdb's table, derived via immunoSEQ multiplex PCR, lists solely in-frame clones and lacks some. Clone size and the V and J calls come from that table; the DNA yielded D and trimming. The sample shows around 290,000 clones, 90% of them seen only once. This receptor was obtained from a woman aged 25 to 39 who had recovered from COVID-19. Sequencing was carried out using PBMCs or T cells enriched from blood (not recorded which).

In DNA, the CDR3 is TGCAGCGTTGATCGGGAGAGCTCCTACAATGAGCAGTTCTTC. This codes for CSVDRESSYNEQFF. The chain is built from TRBV29-1 and TRBJ2-1, with TRBD2 as a possible D gene (6 bases). The CDR3 extends over 14 amino acids. V dropped 3 bases and J dropped 0 bases, with 9 bases sitting between them. The germline V gene encodes CDR1 SQVTM and CDR2 ANQGSEA.